One sample yielded the 32 T cell receptor beta chains listed below, sequenced in a study of cytomegalovirus exposure and HLA in healthy donors. In the PCR, 60 Vbeta and 13 Jbeta primers were used. The table came from immunoSEQ multiplex PCR; TCRdb's copy has only in-frame clones and leaves some out. The table includes 95,000 to 150,000 clones, 63% detected once. Sequencing input: PBMCs. Source of these receptors: a man in his forties in good health and CMV-seropositive.

The V and J genes are TRBV19 and TRBJ2-5; D gene unclear. The germline gives CDR1 LNHDA, CDR2 SQIVND (reference sequence). CDR3 length equals 14 residues. Deletions cut 3 bases from V and 2 bases from J, with 10 bases between. CDR3: CASSIRVLQETQYF. In nucleotides, the CDR3 is TGTGCCAGTAGTATCCGAGTCTTGCAAGAGACCCAGTACTTC. The whole variable domain, remainder taken from reference TRBV19 and TRBJ2-5, is DGGITQSPKYLFRKEGQNVTLSCEQNLNHDAMYWYRQDPGQGLRLIYYSQIVNDFQKGDIAEGYSVSREKKESFPLTVTSAQKNPTAFYLCASSIRVLQETQYFGPGTRLLVL.

V usage is TRBV11-2 and J usage is TRBJ2-3; 9 bases are shared with TRBD2. V was pared by 2 bases and J by 2 bases, with 5 bases of the junction left unmatched. The CDR3 totals 16 residues. Germline loops: CDR1 SGHAT, CDR2 FQNNGV. CDR3 in amino acids: CASSLMGTSFTDTQYF. Here the CDR3 DNA reads TGTGCCAGCAGCTTAATGGGGACTAGCTTCACAGATACGCAGTATTTT. The full variable domain, with the rest looked up from reference TRBV11-2 and TRBJ2-3, is EAGVAQSPRYKIIEKRQSVAFWCNPISGHATLYWYQQILGQGPKLLIQFQNNGVVDDSQLPKDRFSAERLKGVDSTLKIQPAKLEDSAVYLCASSLMGTSFTDTQYFGPGTRLTVL.

The chain uses TRBV11-3 and TRBJ2-5; TRBD1 is a possible D gene (6 bases). The length of the CDR3 is 18 residues. From germline, CDR1 is SGHNT and CDR2 YENEEA. V lost 1 base, J lost 1 base, and 19 bases lay in between. CDR3 region: CASSLGGGHKLVQETQYF. In DNA form, the CDR3 reads TGTGCCAGCAGCTTAGGTGGGGGACACAAGCTAGTCCAAGAGACCCAGTACTTC.

J is TRBJ2-7 and V is TRBV6-6; TRBD2 aligns across 11 bases. The germline gives CDR1 MNHNY, CDR2 SVGAGI (reference sequence). The CDR3 length is 16 residues. Trimming cost V 0 bases and J 3 bases; bases outside gene matches: 4. The CDR3, as DNA: TGTGCCAGCAGTTACTCCCTTACTAGCGGGGGCTACGAGCAGTACTTC. It is translated as CASSYSLTSGGYEQYF.

The V call is TRBV18, the J call TRBJ2-3, with 7 bases fitting TRBD1. This CDR3 is 16 amino acids long. The V segment lost 2 bases and the J segment 1 base; nucleotides outside the gene matches: 6. Germline CDR1 KGHSH, CDR2 LQKENI. The CDR3 spells CASSPDRDQGTDTQYF. The CDR3 region has the DNA TGTGCCAGCTCACCAGACAGGGACCAGGGCACAGATACGCAGTATTTT. The full variable domain, in which reference TRBV18 and TRBJ2-3 provide the parts outside the CDR3, is NAGVMQNPRHLVRRRGQEARLRCSPMKGHSHVYWYRQLPEEGLKFMVYLQKENIIDESGMPKERFSAEFPKEGPSILRIQQVVRGDSAAYFCASSPDRDQGTDTQYFGPGTRLTVL.

V is TRBV7-2 and J is TRBJ2-7; a weak D match, TRBD1 (6 bases). Germline V gene sequence: CDR1 SGHTA, CDR2 FQGNSA. V lost 1 base and J lost 3, with 13 bases in between. The CDR3 has 15 amino acids. The CDR3 DNA follows: TGTGCCAGCAGCTTAGACAGGGCCGAAATCTACGAGCAGTACTTC. This translates into CASSLDRAEIYEQYF.

V and J are TRBV5-4 and TRBJ1-2, with a weak D call TRBD1 (6 bases). The ends were cut back, 0 bases at V and 8 bases at J, with 14 bases in the middle. The CDR3 sequence is 14 residues long. From germline, CDR1 is SGHNT and CDR2 YYREEE (reference sequence). CDR3 sequence reads: CASSLAGVHGGYTF. CDR3 in DNA: TGTGCCAGCAGCTTGGCAGGGGTTCATGGCGGCTACACCTTC.

This clone has only a few counts. The chain uses TRBV13 and TRBJ2-3; 14 positions agree with TRBD2. Germline V gene data show CDR1 as PRHDT and CDR2 as FYEKMQ (reference sequence). The CDR3 extends over 17 amino acids. The V gene end was trimmed by 0 bases and the J gene end by 4 bases; junction bases not matched to a gene: 3. CDR3 nucleotides: TGTGCCAGCAGCTTAGGCTCGGGACTAGCGGGAGCAGATACGCAGTATTTT. Translated: CASSLGSGLAGADTQYF.

The chain is built from TRBV7-9 and TRBJ1-2; possible D gene TRBD1, 6 bases. The CDR3 spans 16 residues. Germline assignment: CDR1 SEHNR and CDR2 FQNEAQ (reference sequence). V lost 1 base to trimming and J lost 0 bases, with 12 bases between them. The CDR3 protein is CASSLGRQAPNYGYTF. DNA of the CDR3: TGTGCCAGCAGCTTAGGGAGACAGGCCCCTAACTATGGCTACACCTTC.

This chain links TRBV27 with TRBJ2-5, with a weak D call TRBD2 (5 bases). The CDR3 has 13 residues. Trimming removed 3 bases from V and 5 bases from J, with 10 bases in between. Germline V gene sequence: CDR1 MNHEY, CDR2 SMNVEV (reference sequence). This chain's CDR3 is CASSFGSGETQYF. CDR3 nucleotide sequence: TGTGCCAGCAGTTTTGGCAGCGGCGAGACCCAGTACTTC.

The chain joins TRBV30 to TRBJ1-2; TRBD1 aligns across 10 bases. V shed 2 bases, J shed 7 bases, and the junction held 4 bases outside the gene matches. The length of the CDR3 is 13 residues. Germline V gives CDR1 GTSNPN, CDR2 SVGIG (reference sequence). The CDR3 sequence is CAWSSDRGVGYTF. In nucleotides, the CDR3 is TGTGCCTGGAGTTCGGACAGGGGGGTTGGCTACACCTTC.

The genes are TRBV7-8 and TRBJ1-1; D is unclear. V was pared by 5 bases and J by 3 bases, with 7 bases between. This CDR3 comprises 12 residues. Per germline, CDR1 SGHVS and CDR2 FQNEAQ. The DNA of the CDR3 is TGTGCCAGCAGCCCAGGCGACACTGAAGCTTTCTTT. It translates to CASSPGDTEAFF.

This clone was seen a few times. The chain carries TRBV11-2 and TRBJ1-3; possible D gene TRBD1, 6 bases. V was cut by 2 bases and J by 1 base, with 18 bases left in between. Germline V gene data show CDR1 as SGHAT and CDR2 as FQNNGV. The CDR3 has 18 amino acids. Here the CDR3 reads CASSLFGGAGLSGNTIYF. The DNA for the CDR3 is TGTGCCAGCAGCTTATTTGGGGGGGCAGGGTTATCTGGAAACACCATATATTTT.

Notes on this clone: At one of its ends the junction is not consistent with the germline gene, which may arise from a read error. V gene TRBV19 combines with J gene TRBJ1-1, with D possibly matching TRBD1 (6 bases). Looked up from germline, CDR1 is LNHDA and CDR2 is SQIVND (reference sequence). The CDR3 sequence is 14 residues long. CDR3 residues: CASRIGRGNTEAFF. The CDR3 DNA sequence: TGTGCCAGTAGAATAGGCAGGGGGAACACTGAAGCTTTCTTT.

This rearrangement joins TRBV5-6 to TRBJ2-5, with 9 bases fitting TRBD1. The trim removed 4 bases at V and 5 bases at J, leaving 9 bases unmatched. The CDR3 is 15 amino acids. Germline CDR1 and CDR2: SGHDT and YYEEEE. CDR3 DNA sequence: TGTGCCAGCAGCGGAGGACAGGGGATGGGGGAGACCCAGTACTTC. Translated, it gives CASSGGQGMGETQYF. Complete variable domain (other parts from reference TRBV5-6 and TRBJ2-5): DAGVTQSPTHLIKTRGQQVTLRCSPKSGHDTVSWYQQALGQGPQFIFQYYEEEERQRGNFPDRFSGHQFPNYSSELNVNALLLGDSALYLCASSGGQGMGETQYFGPGTRLLVL.

In its sample, this clone was seen a few times. CDR3 sequence reads: CASSATGRRTTNEKLFF. CDR3 nucleotides: TGCGCCAGCAGCGCGACAGGGCGGAGGACAACTAATGAAAAACTGTTTTTT. The chain recombines TRBV5-1 with TRBJ1-4; 7 bases align to TRBD1. Trimming at V came to 4 bases and at J to 0 bases, leaving 9 bases not matched to a gene. CDR1 is SGHRS and CDR2 is YFSETQ in the germline V gene. The CDR3 runs 17 residues. Together with reference TRBV5-1 and TRBJ1-4, the CDR3 gives the full variable domain: KAGVTQTPRYLIKTRGQQVTLSCSPISGHRSVSWYQQTPGQGLQFLFEYFSETQRNKGNFPGRFSGRQFSNSRSEMNVSTLELGDSALYLCASSATGRRTTNEKLFFGSGTQLSVL.

V usage is TRBV5-4 and J usage is TRBJ2-5, with 12 bases identical to TRBD2. The germline V gene has CDR1 SGHNT and CDR2 YYREEE (reference sequence). The V and J ends lost 1 base and 5 bases, in that order; junction bases with no gene match: 3. CDR3 length: 15 residues. The CDR3 sequence is CASSLTSGGMETQYF. For the CDR3, the DNA is TGTGCCAGCAGCTTGACTAGCGGGGGGATGGAGACCCAGTACTTC.

This clone was picked up a small number of times. The chain carries TRBV10-1 and TRBJ2-7, with TRBD1 matching over 7 bases. Germline V gives CDR1 WNHNN, CDR2 SYGVQD (reference sequence). V shed 6 bases and J 13 bases; nucleotides not matched to a gene: 21. The CDR3 consists of 15 residues. DNA for the CDR3: TGCGCCAGCAGATTTATGGACAGGTTGGATAACAAATCCTACTTC. It codes for CASRFMDRLDNKSYF.

This clone occurred a few times. The chain is built from TRBV5-4 and TRBJ2-7; 9 bases fit TRBD2. Germline CDR1 reads SGHNT; CDR2 reads YYREEE (reference sequence). V gave up 4 bases and J gave up 0 bases; unmatched junction bases: 5. The CDR3 totals 15 residues. The CDR3 here is CASSRGRGGSYEQYF. CDR3 sequence (DNA): TGTGCCAGCAGCCGCGGGAGGGGGGGCTCCTACGAGCAGTACTTC.

The rearrangement links TRBV7-8 to TRBJ2-5, with D possibly TRBD1 on 5 matching bases. In germline, CDR1 is SGHVS, CDR2 FQNEAQ. Trimming took 0 bases from V and 1 from J, leaving 9 bases between them. This CDR3 comprises 15 residues. In DNA form, the CDR3 reads TGTGCCAGCAGCTTAGCTTGGACATCCCAAGAGACCCAGTACTTC. Translation: CASSLAWTSQETQYF.

The CDR3, as DNA: TGTGCCAGCAGCTTTACTAGCGGGAGGACATACGAGCAGTACTTC. The encoded protein is CASSFTSGRTYEQYF. The rearrangement joins TRBV7-3 to TRBJ2-7, with TRBD2 identical over 12 bases. The CDR3 consists of 15 residues. Germline CDR1 and CDR2: SGHTA and FQGTGA. After removal of 3 bases from V and 4 bases from J, the junction contained 4 bases not matched to a gene.

The gene calls are TRBV5-6 and TRBJ2-5; 7 bases match TRBD2. Germline trimming cut 4 bases from V and 1 base from J; bases unmatched to any gene: 4. The CDR3 has 14 amino acids. Germline V gene lookup returns CDR1 SGHDT and CDR2 YYEEEE. The CDR3 DNA reads as TGTGCCAGCAGCATGCGGGGGATCCAAGAGACCCAGTACTTC. It encodes CASSMRGIQETQYF.

The V call is TRBV10-3, the J call TRBJ2-7; a weak D match, TRBD1 (6 bases). V was clipped by 6 bases and J by 3 bases, with 18 bases between them. Germline CDR1 is ENHRY and CDR2 is SYGVKD. There are 15 residues in the CDR3. The CDR3 nucleotides are TGTGCCATCAGGGATGCCGGGACACACCGCTACGAGCAGTACTTC. Amino acid sequence: CAIRDAGTHRYEQYF.

The rearrangement joins TRBV28 to TRBJ1-5; D possibly corresponds to TRBD1 (5 bases). Germline loops: CDR1 MDHEN, CDR2 SYDVKM. V was pared by 2 bases and J by 7 bases, with 15 bases between. CDR3 length: 15 amino acids. DNA of the CDR3: TGTGCCAGCAGTTTAGGTGGGGTTAGGGGACAGCCCCAGCATTTT. Its translation is CASSLGGVRGQPQHF.

The gene calls are TRBV4-1 and TRBJ2-7; D not resolved. V was shortened by 1 base and J by 3 bases, with 10 bases between the two germline ends. CDR1 and CDR2 from the germline V gene are MGHRA and YSYEKL. This CDR3 contains 14 residues. The CDR3 loop is CASSQVSQNYEQYF. Written as DNA, the CDR3 is TGCGCCAGCAGCCAAGTCTCACAGAACTACGAGCAGTACTTC.

This clone came up a few times. Written as DNA, the CDR3 is TGTGCCAGCAGTACCGGGACTCGACGCTACACCTTC. Translating gives CASSTGTRRYTF. The rearrangement joins TRBV6-1 to TRBJ1-2, with D perhaps matching TRBD1 (5 bases). From germline, CDR1 is MNHNS and CDR2 SASEGT. The CDR3 extends over 12 amino acids. V dropped 5 bases and J dropped 9 bases, with 13 bases sitting between them.

V usage is TRBV15 and J usage is TRBJ2-1; TRBD1 matches 11 bases. The CDR3 loop spans 13 amino acids. Per the germline V gene, CDR1 is LNHNV and CDR2 is YYDKDF (reference sequence). J lost 10 bases, V lost 8 bases, and 7 bases had no gene match. The CDR3 region is CATSWTGGWEQFF. In nucleotides, the CDR3 is TGTGCCACCTCTTGGACAGGGGGCTGGGAGCAGTTCTTC.

This clone appeared a single time. The rearrangement joins TRBV27 to TRBJ1-2, with D perhaps TRBD1 (6 bases). Germline V gene sequence: CDR1 MNHEY, CDR2 SMNVEV (reference sequence). The CDR3 is made up of 16 amino acids. V was shortened by 5 bases and J by 7 bases, with 23 bases between the two germline ends. The CDR3 protein is CASSRSSGGLLSGYTF. In DNA form, the CDR3 reads TGTGCCAGCAGTCGAAGCTCGGGGGGCCTCCTATCTGGCTACACCTTC.

The chain links TRBV18 to TRBJ2-5; 11 bases align to TRBD2. TRBJ2-7 matches the DNA end more closely, so the J call is doubtful. Germline V gene data show CDR1 as KGHSH and CDR2 as LQKENI. The CDR3 consists of 15 residues. CDR3 DNA: TGTGCCAGCTCACCGATAGCGGGAGGGCCCCACGAGCAGTACTTC. Translation: CASSPIAGGPHEQYF.

This chain joins TRBV18 and TRBJ2-2; TRBD2 matches at 8 bases. The CDR3 spans 18 residues. The germline CDR1 and CDR2 sequences are KGHSH and LQKENI. Trimming cost V 2 bases and J 3 bases; bases outside gene matches: 11. The CDR3 protein is CASSPNPRAGVDTGELFF. The CDR3 nucleotides read TGTGCCAGCTCACCAAATCCGAGAGCGGGAGTCGACACCGGGGAGCTGTTTTTT.

The gene calls are TRBV7-2 and TRBJ1-2, with a weak D call TRBD1 (5 bases). V was pared by 0 bases and J by 1 base, with 9 bases between. CDR3 length equals 15 residues. From germline, CDR1 is SGHTA and CDR2 FQGNSA. The CDR3 bases are TGTGCCAGCAGCTTAGCCGACAGCTATAACTATGGCTACACCTTC. As protein: CASSLADSYNYGYTF.

This clone was detected only a few times. The sample has other DNA sequences that encode this CDR3 too. The V call is TRBV6-5, the J call TRBJ2-7, with 11 bases identical to TRBD1. With V trimmed by 2 bases and J by 4 bases, 4 bases remained unmatched. CDR1 MNHEY and CDR2 SVGAGI come from the germline V gene. This CDR3 is 15 amino acids long. The DNA of the CDR3 is TGTGCCAGCAGTTACGGGACAGGGGGAAGTTACGAGCAGTACTTC. Translating gives CASSYGTGGSYEQYF.